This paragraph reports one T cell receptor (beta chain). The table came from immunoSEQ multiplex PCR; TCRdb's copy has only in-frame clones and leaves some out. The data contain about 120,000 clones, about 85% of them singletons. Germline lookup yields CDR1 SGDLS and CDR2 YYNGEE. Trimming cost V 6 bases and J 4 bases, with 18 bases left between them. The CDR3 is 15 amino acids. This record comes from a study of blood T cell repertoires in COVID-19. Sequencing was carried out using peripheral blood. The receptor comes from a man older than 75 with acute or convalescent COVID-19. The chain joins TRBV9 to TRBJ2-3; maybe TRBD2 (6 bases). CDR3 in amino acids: CASTPEGREADTQYF. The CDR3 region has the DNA TGTGCCAGCACCCCAGAGGGGCGGGAAGCAGATACGCAGTATTTT.